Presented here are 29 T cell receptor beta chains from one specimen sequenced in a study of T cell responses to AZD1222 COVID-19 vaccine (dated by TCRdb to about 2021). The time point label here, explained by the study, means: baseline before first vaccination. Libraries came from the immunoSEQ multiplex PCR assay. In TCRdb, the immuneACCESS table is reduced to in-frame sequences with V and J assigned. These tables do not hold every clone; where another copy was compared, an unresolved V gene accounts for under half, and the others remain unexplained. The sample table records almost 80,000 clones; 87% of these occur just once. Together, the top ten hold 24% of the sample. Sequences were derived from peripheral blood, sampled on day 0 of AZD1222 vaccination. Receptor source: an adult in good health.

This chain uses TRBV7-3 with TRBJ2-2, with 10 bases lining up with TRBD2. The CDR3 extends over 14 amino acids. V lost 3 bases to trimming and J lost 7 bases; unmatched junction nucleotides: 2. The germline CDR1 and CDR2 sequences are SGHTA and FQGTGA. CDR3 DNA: TGTGCCAGCAGCTTTCAGCGGGAGGGCGGGGAGCTGTTTTTT. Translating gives CASSFQREGGELFF.

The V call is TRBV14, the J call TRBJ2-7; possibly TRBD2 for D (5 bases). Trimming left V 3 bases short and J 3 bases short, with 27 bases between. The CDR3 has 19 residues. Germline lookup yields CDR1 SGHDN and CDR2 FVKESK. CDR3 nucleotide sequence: TGTGCCAGCAGCCAGAGGGTCCTGAGCAGTCAAATATGGGGCTACGAGCAGTACTTC. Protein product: CASSQRVLSSQIWGYEQYF.

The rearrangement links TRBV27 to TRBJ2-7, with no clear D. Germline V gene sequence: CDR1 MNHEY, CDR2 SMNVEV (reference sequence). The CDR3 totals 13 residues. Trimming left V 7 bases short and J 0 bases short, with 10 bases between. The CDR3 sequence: CASTGPLSYEQYF. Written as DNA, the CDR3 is TGTGCCAGCACCGGACCGCTCTCCTACGAGCAGTACTTC.

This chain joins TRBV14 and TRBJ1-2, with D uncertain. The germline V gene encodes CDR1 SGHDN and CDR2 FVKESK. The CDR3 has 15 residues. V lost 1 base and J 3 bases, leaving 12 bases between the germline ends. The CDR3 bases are TGTGCCAGCAGCCAAGCAGTCGACCTCTACTATGGCTACACCTTC. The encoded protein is CASSQAVDLYYGYTF.

The CDR3 reads CASSFSDTPVLYEQYF. In DNA form, the CDR3 reads TGTGCCAGCAGTTTCTCTGACACCCCGGTCCTCTACGAGCAGTACTTC. The chain recombines TRBV2 with TRBJ2-7; D gene ambiguous. Trimming cost V 5 bases and J 3 bases, with 20 bases left between them. Germline V CDR1 and CDR2: SNHLY, FYNNEI. The CDR3 loop spans 16 amino acids.

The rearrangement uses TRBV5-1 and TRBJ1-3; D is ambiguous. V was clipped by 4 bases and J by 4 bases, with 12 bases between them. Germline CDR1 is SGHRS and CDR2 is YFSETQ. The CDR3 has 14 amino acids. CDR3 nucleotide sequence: TGCGCCAGCAGCCTCCAGACGGACGGAAACACCATATATTTT. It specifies CASSLQTDGNTIYF.

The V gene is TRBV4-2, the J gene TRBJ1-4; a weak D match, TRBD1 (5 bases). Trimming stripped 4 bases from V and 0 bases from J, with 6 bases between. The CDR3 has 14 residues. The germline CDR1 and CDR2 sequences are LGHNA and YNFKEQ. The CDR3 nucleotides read TGTGCCAGCAGCCCGACAGCAACTAATGAAAAACTGTTTTTT. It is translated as CASSPTATNEKLFF.

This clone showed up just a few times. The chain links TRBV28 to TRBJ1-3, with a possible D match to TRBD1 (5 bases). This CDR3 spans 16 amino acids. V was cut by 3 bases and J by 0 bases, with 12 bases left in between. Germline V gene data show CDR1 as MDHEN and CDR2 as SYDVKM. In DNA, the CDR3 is TGTGCCAGCAGTTTGGGGGGAGTGATCTCTGGAAACACCATATATTTT. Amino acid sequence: CASSLGGVISGNTIYF. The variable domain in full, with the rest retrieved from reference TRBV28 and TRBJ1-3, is DVKVTQSSRYLVKRTGEKVFLECVQDMDHENMFWYRQDPGLGLRLIYFSYDVKMKEKGDIPEGYSVSREKKERFSLILESASTNQTSMYLCASSLGGVISGNTIYFGEGSWLTVV.

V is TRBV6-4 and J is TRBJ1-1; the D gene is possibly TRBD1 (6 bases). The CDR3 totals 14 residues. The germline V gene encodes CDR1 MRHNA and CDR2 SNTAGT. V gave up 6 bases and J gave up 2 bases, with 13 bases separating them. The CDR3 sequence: CASRPGASNTEAFF. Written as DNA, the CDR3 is TGTGCCAGCAGGCCGGGGGCCTCAAACACTGAAGCTTTCTTT.

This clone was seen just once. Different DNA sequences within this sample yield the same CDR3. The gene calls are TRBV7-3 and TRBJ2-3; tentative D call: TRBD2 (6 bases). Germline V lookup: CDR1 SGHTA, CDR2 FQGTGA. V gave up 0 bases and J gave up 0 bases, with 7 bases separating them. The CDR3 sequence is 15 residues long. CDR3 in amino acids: CASSLTGTSTDTQYF. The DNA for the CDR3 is TGTGCCAGCAGCTTAACCGGGACTAGCACAGATACGCAGTATTTT.

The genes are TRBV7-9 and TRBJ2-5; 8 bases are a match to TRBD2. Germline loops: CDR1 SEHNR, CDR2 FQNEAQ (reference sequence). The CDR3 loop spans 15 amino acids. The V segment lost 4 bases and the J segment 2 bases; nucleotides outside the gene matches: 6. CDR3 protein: CASSYSGTRQETQYF. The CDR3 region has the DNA TGTGCCAGCAGCTATAGTGGGACTAGACAAGAGACCCAGTACTTC. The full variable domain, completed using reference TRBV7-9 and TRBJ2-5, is DTGVSQNPRHKITKRGQNVTFRCDPISEHNRLYWYRQTLGQGPEFLTYFQNEAQLEKSRLLSDRFSAERPKGSFSTLEIQRTEQGDSAMYLCASSYSGTRQETQYFGPGTRLLVL.

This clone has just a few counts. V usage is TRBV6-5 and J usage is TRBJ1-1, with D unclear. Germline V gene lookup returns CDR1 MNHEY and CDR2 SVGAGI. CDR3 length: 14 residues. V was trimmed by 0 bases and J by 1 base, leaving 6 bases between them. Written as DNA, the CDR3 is TGTGCCAGCAGTTACTCAGGGAGGAACACTGAAGCTTTCTTT. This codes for CASSYSGRNTEAFF.

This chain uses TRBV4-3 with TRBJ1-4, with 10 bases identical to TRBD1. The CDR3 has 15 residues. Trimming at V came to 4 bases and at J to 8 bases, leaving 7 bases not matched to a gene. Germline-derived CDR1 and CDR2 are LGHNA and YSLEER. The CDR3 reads CASSRSGTGEEKLFF. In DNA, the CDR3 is TGCGCCAGCAGCCGATCCGGGACAGGGGAAGAAAAACTGTTTTTT.

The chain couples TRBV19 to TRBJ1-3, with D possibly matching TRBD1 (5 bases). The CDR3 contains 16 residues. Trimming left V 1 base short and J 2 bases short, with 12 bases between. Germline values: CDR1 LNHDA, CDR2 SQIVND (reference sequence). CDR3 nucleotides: TGTGCCAGTAGTATAGCGGGGACGGTCGCTGGAAACACCATATATTTT. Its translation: CASSIAGTVAGNTIYF.

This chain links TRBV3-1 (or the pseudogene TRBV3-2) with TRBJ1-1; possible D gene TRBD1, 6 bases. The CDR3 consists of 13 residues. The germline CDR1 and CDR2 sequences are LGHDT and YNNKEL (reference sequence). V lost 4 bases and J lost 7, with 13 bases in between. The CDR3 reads CASSRQEVGEAFF. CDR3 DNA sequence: TGTGCCAGCAGCCGACAGGAGGTCGGTGAAGCTTTCTTT.

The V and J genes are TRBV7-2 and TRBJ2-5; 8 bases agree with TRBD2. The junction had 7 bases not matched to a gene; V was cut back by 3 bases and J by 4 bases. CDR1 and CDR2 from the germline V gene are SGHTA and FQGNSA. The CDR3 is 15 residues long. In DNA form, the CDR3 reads TGTGCCAGCAGCTTTTCGGGAGGGGGGGGAGAGACCCAGTACTTC. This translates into CASSFSGGGGETQYF.

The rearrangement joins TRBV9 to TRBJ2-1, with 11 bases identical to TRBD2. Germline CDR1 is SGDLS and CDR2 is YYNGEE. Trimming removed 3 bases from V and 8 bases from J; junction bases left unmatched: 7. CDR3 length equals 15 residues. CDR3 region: CASSGTSGSSDEQFF. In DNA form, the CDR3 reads TGTGCCAGCAGCGGTACTAGCGGGAGTTCCGATGAGCAGTTCTTC. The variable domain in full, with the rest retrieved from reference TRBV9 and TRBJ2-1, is DSGVTQTPKHLITATGQRVTLRCSPRSGDLSVYWYQQSLDQGLQFLIQYYNGEERAKGNILERFSAQQFPDLHSELNLSSLELGDSALYFCASSGTSGSSDEQFFGPGTRLTVL.

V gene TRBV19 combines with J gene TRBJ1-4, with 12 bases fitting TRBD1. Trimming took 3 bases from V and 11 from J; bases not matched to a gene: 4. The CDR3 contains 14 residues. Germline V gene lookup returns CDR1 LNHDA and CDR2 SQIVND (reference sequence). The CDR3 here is CASSMGQGARKLFF. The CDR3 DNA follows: TGTGCCAGTAGTATGGGACAGGGGGCGAGGAAACTGTTTTTT.

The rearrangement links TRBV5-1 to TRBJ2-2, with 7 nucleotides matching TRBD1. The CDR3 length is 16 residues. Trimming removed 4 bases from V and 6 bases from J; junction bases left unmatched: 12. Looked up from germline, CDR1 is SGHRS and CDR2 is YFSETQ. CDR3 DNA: TGCGCCAGCAGCCCAACACACAGGGGCCGTGCCGGGGAGCTGTTTTTT. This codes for CASSPTHRGRAGELFF.

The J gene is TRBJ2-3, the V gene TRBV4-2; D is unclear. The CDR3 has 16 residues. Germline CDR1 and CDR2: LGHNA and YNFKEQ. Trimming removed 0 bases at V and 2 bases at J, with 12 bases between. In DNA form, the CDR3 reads TGTGCCAGCAGCCAAGATTCGGCGGTTTTCACAGATACGCAGTATTTT. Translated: CASSQDSAVFTDTQYF.

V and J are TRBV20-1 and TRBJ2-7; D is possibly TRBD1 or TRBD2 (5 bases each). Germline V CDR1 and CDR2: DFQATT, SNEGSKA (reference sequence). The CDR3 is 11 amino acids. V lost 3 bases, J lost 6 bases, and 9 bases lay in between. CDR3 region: CSASGDPEQYF. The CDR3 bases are TGCAGTGCTAGTGGGGACCCCGAGCAGTACTTC.

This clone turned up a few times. CDR3: CASSLEGVRTEAFF. As DNA, the CDR3 is TGTGCCAGCAGCTTAGAAGGGGTGAGAACTGAAGCTTTCTTT. J is TRBJ1-1 and V is TRBV7-2; weak D call: TRBD1 (5 bases). The CDR3 is 14 amino acids. CDR1 and CDR2 (germline): SGHTA, FQGNSA. Trimming removed 1 base from V and 5 bases from J, with 11 bases in between. Together with reference TRBV7-2 and TRBJ1-1, the CDR3 gives the full variable domain: GAGVSQSPSNKVTEKGKDVELRCDPISGHTALYWYRQSLGQGLEFLIYFQGNSAPDKSGLPSDRFSAERTGGSVSTLTIQRTQQEDSAVYLCASSLEGVRTEAFFGQGTRLTVV.

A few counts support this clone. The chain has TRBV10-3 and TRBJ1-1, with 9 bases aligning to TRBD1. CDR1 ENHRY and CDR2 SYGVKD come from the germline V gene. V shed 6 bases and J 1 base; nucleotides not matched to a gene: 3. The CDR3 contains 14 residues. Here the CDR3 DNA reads TGTGCCATCAGGACAGGGGGAAGGAACACTGAAGCTTTCTTT. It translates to CAIRTGGRNTEAFF.

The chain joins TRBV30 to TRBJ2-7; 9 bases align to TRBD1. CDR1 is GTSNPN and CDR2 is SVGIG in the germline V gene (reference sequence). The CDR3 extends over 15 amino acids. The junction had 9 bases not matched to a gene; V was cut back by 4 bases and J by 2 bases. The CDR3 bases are TGTGCCTGGACCTCACCGGGACAGGGAACCTACGAGCAGTACTTC. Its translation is CAWTSPGQGTYEQYF.

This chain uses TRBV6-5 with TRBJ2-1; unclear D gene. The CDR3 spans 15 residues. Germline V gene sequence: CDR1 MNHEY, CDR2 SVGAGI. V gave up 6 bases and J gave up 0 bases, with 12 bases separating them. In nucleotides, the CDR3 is TGTGCCAGCAGCCCGAGACTGGTCTCCTACAATGAGCAGTTCTTC. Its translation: CASSPRLVSYNEQFF.

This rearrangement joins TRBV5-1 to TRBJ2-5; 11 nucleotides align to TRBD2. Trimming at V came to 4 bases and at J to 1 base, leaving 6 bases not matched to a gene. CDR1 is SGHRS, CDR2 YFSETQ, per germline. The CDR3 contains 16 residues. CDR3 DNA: TGCGCCAGCAGCACCTTAACTAGCGGGGGCCAAGAGACCCAGTACTTC. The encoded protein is CASSTLTSGGQETQYF.

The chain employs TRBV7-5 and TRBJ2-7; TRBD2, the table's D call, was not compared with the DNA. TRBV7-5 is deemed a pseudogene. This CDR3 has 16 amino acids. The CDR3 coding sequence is TGTGTCAGAAGCCTATTGGGACTAGCGGGGCCCTCCGAGCAGTACTTC. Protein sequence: CVRSLLGLAGPSEQYF.

This chain's CDR3 is CASSRQAGMNTEAFF. DNA for the CDR3: TGTGCCAGCAGTCGACAGGCCGGCATGAACACTGAAGCTTTCTTT. This sequence joins TRBV6-5 and TRBJ1-1, with a possible D match to TRBD1 (6 bases). Germline V lookup: CDR1 MNHEY, CDR2 SVGAGI. The CDR3 is 15 amino acids. V lost 5 bases and J lost 0, with 13 bases in between.

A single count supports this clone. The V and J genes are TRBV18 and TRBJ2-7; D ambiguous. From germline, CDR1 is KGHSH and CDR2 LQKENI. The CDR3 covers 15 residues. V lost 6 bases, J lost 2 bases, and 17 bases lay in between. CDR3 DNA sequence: TGTGCCAGCTCGCCCGGGTACCGGACCACCTACGAGCAGTACTTC. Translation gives CASSPGYRTTYEQYF.